The 28 T cell receptor beta chains presented below share a single source sample, sequenced in a study of blood T cell dynamics during melanoma immunotherapy. Only in-frame clones appear in the TCRdb table, and some are missing; sequencing was by immunoSEQ multiplex PCR. The sample carries some 6,700 clones, around 84% recorded once. The time point was: week 3, after first cycle of checkpoint inhibitor. This sample comprised blood, obtained from a patient treated with checkpoint blockade. The receptors here all came from a human donor with melanoma. Some clones in this sample may be carry-over from other donors' samples.

The J gene is TRBJ2-3, the V gene TRBV5-1; D might be TRBD1 (5 bases). The V end lost 1 base, the J end lost 4 bases, and 10 bases lay between the germline ends. Germline V lookup: CDR1 SGHRS, CDR2 YFSETQ. CDR3 length equals 14 residues. The CDR3 spells CASSLSRQSDTQYF. The CDR3 DNA is TGCGCCAGCAGCTTGAGTCGACAGTCAGATACGCAGTATTTT.

This chain connects TRBV28 to TRBJ1-4; D possibly corresponds to TRBD1 (5 bases). Trimming shortened V by 2 bases and J by 2 bases, and 12 bases separated the two germline ends. CDR1 and CDR2 from the germline V gene are MDHEN and SYDVKM. CDR3 length: 16 residues. In DNA, the CDR3 is TGTGCCAGCAGTTTAAAGGCGTCAGGGACTAATGAAAAACTGTTTTTT. This gives the protein CASSLKASGTNEKLFF.

The chain uses TRBV6-5 and TRBJ2-3, with 10 positions matching TRBD2. The ends lost 6 bases at V and 3 bases at J; junction bases unmatched: 6. The length of the CDR3 is 15 residues. CDR1 is MNHEY and CDR2 is SVGAGI in the germline V gene. The DNA of the CDR3 is TGTGCCAGCAGATCCCTAGCGGGGGCGACAGATACGCAGTATTTT. This translates into CASRSLAGATDTQYF.

The CDR3 sequence: CASRPSAGEQYF. CDR3 DNA sequence: TGTGCCAGCAGGCCTTCGGCGGGCGAGCAGTACTTC. This chain joins TRBV6-5 and TRBJ2-7, with TRBD2 as a possible D gene (5 bases). The germline V gene has CDR1 MNHEY and CDR2 SVGAGI. This CDR3 has 12 amino acids. Trimming stripped 6 bases from V and 6 bases from J, with 12 bases between.

The chain joins TRBV2 to TRBJ1-6; 9 bases map to TRBD1. Unmatched junction bases numbered 2, after V lost 4 bases and J lost 7 bases. The CDR3 extends over 14 amino acids. Germline CDR1 and CDR2: SNHLY and FYNNEI. The CDR3 coding sequence is TGTGCCAGCAGTGGACAGGGGGTCAATTCACCCCTCCACTTT. Its translation is CASSGQGVNSPLHF.

This clone occurred once. V and J are TRBV6-5 and TRBJ1-1, with D unresolved. Germline V gene data show CDR1 as MNHEY and CDR2 as SVGAGI. This CDR3 has 14 amino acids. The V and J ends lost 5 bases and 2 bases respectively, with 12 bases between them. CDR3 nucleotides: TGTGCCAGCAGTAAATCTATAAGTAACACTGAAGCTTTCTTT. This encodes CASSKSISNTEAFF.

This clone was seen more than once but under ten times. The chain uses TRBV28 and TRBJ1-5; the match to TRBD1 covers 11 bases. V was clipped by 6 bases and J by 0 bases; unmatched bases: 10. Germline values: CDR1 MDHEN, CDR2 SYDVKM. The CDR3 contains 18 residues. CDR3 in amino acids: CASSGQGAVVPSNQPQHF. CDR3 DNA sequence: TGTGCCAGCAGCGGACAGGGGGCCGTCGTCCCTAGCAATCAGCCCCAGCATTTT. Looking up the rest from reference TRBV28 and TRBJ1-5 gives the full variable domain: DVKVTQSSRYLVKRTGEKVFLECVQDMDHENMFWYRQDPGLGLRLIYFSYDVKMKEKGDIPEGYSVSREKKERFSLILESASTNQTSMYLCASSGQGAVVPSNQPQHFGDGTRLSIL.

The V call is TRBV30, the J call TRBJ2-1, with 7 positions matching TRBD1. The V segment lost 0 bases and the J segment 4 bases; nucleotides outside the gene matches: 3. The CDR3 spans 14 residues. Germline V gives CDR1 GTSNPN, CDR2 SVGIG (reference sequence). The CDR3 bases are TGTGCCTGGAGTGTCAGGGGGAGATACAATGAGCAGTTCTTC. Translated: CAWSVRGRYNEQFF.

The rearrangement links TRBV7-2 to TRBJ1-4, with 9 positions matching TRBD1. The CDR3 spans 17 residues. Germline V gene lookup returns CDR1 SGHTA and CDR2 FQGNSA. J was trimmed by 0 bases and V by 5 bases; bases with no gene match: 7. CDR3 DNA sequence: TGTGCCAGCAGCCCCGGACAGGGGTCATCAACTAATGAAAAACTGTTTTTT. The encoded protein is CASSPGQGSSTNEKLFF.

The chain joins TRBV7-3 to TRBJ2-2; D unclear. CDR1 is SGHTA, CDR2 FQGTGA, per germline. This CDR3 comprises 14 residues. With 3 bases removed from V and 2 bases from J, the gap between germline ends came to 7 bases. The CDR3 DNA reads as TGTGCCAGCAGCTTGGGCGGAAACACCGGGGAGCTGTTTTTT. This codes for CASSLGGNTGELFF.

This clone was observed once. The J gene is TRBJ2-5, the V gene TRBV30; perhaps TRBD2 as D (6 bases). The CDR3 consists of 13 residues. Germline V lookup: CDR1 GTSNPN, CDR2 SVGIG (reference sequence). Trimming stripped 4 bases from V and 7 bases from J, with 16 bases between. CDR3 in amino acids: CAWMGSSVGTQYF. CDR3 bases: TGTGCCTGGATGGGTTCTAGCGTTGGGACCCAGTACTTC.

This clone was recorded only once. The chain uses TRBV29-1 and TRBJ2-1; 7 positions agree with TRBD2. The ends lost 2 bases at V and 4 bases at J; junction bases unmatched: 8. Germline V lookup: CDR1 SQVTM, CDR2 ANQGSEA. The CDR3 loop spans 15 amino acids. CDR3 sequence (DNA): TGCAGCGTTGAACTATCGTGGGGGGGATACAATGAGCAGTTCTTC. It yields the protein CSVELSWGGYNEQFF.

The chain is built from TRBV13 and TRBJ2-7, with 7 bases fitting TRBD2. The CDR3 extends over 15 amino acids. The V gene end was trimmed by 5 bases and the J gene end by 0 bases; junction bases not matched to a gene: 7. The germline V gene has CDR1 PRHDT and CDR2 FYEKMQ (reference sequence). CDR3 DNA sequence: TGTGCCAGCAGCAACCGGGGGGAGGGCTCCTACGAGCAGTACTTC. Its protein is CASSNRGEGSYEQYF.

Only one count was recorded for this clone. This CDR3 is CASSATDSNQPQHF. Here the CDR3 DNA reads TGTGCCAGCAGCGCGACGGACAGTAACCAGCCCCAGCATTTT. This chain joins TRBV9 and TRBJ1-5; the D gene is possibly TRBD1 (6 bases). V was trimmed by 3 bases and J by 7 bases, leaving 14 bases between them. This CDR3 contains 14 residues. The germline V gene encodes CDR1 SGDLS and CDR2 YYNGEE.

The rearrangement links TRBV6-5 to TRBJ1-1; 7 bases line up with TRBD1. The CDR3 has 15 residues. Germline assignment: CDR1 MNHEY and CDR2 SVGAGI. The ends lost 6 bases at V and 1 base at J; junction bases unmatched: 8. CDR3 nucleotide sequence: TGTGCCAGCAGCAGAAGTGGGACAGCGAACACTGAAGCTTTCTTT. Amino acids: CASSRSGTANTEAFF.

This clone was seen once. The rearrangement joins TRBV5-6 to TRBJ1-1, with D tentatively TRBD1 (6 bases). V was shortened by 1 base and J by 4 bases, with 11 bases between the two germline ends. This CDR3 has 14 residues. In germline, CDR1 is SGHDT, CDR2 YYEEEE. The DNA of the CDR3 is TGTGCCAGCAGCTTGTCCAGGGGAGGCACTGAAGCTTTCTTT. Protein sequence: CASSLSRGGTEAFF.

The CDR3 DNA reads as TGTGCCAGCAGCCAAGTCTGGGACACCGGGGAGCTGTTTTTT. This gives the protein CASSQVWDTGELFF. The chain links TRBV4-2 to TRBJ2-2; D ambiguous. The CDR3 contains 14 residues. In germline, CDR1 is LGHNA, CDR2 YNFKEQ. V was trimmed by 1 base and J by 3 bases, leaving 6 bases between them.

V usage is TRBV27 and J usage is TRBJ2-2; 9 bases are a match to TRBD1. This CDR3 spans 16 amino acids. V trimming: 1 base; J trimming: 5 bases; junction bases outside the gene matches: 5. Looked up from germline, CDR1 is MNHEY and CDR2 is SMNVEV (reference sequence). This CDR3 reads CASSLYLQGATGELFF. As DNA, the CDR3 is TGTGCCAGCAGTTTATATTTACAGGGGGCGACCGGGGAGCTGTTTTTT.

This clone turned up a few times. The gene calls are TRBV7-2 and TRBJ1-6; 8 bases are shared with TRBD1. The V gene's germline CDR1 is SGHTA and CDR2 FQGNSA. The CDR3 covers 15 residues. J gave up 8 bases and V 5 bases, and 8 bases lay outside the gene matches. CDR3 amino acids: CASSLRQGSDSPLHF. CDR3 nucleotides: TGTGCCAGCAGCCTGCGACAGGGGTCGGATTCACCCCTCCACTTT.

By sample fraction, this clone is medium-sized. The chain carries TRBV4-3 and TRBJ2-2, with TRBD2 as a possible D gene (5 bases). The CDR3 has 13 amino acids. Germline V gene data show CDR1 as LGHNA and CDR2 as YSLEER. Trimming took 2 bases from V and 9 from J, leaving 10 bases between them. In DNA form, the CDR3 reads TGCGCCAGCAGCCAAAGGACTGGCCGGGAGCTGTTTTTT. Its translation is CASSQRTGRELFF.

V is TRBV2 and J is TRBJ2-7; a weak D match, TRBD2 (6 bases). CDR3 length equals 14 residues. Germline V gene sequence: CDR1 SNHLY, CDR2 FYNNEI. Trimming removed 7 bases from V and 0 bases from J, with 13 bases in between. The CDR3 sequence is CASKSSEGSYEQYF. In DNA, the CDR3 is TGTGCCAGCAAAAGTTCGGAGGGCTCCTACGAGCAGTACTTC.

The chain is built from TRBV9 and TRBJ2-5, with TRBD2 identical over 7 bases. Germline CDR1 reads SGDLS; CDR2 reads YYNGEE. This CDR3 is 15 amino acids long. The ends lost 4 bases at V and 5 bases at J; junction bases unmatched: 11. The CDR3 protein is CASSRWGGNGETQYF. CDR3 sequence (DNA): TGTGCCAGCAGCCGCTGGGGAGGGAACGGGGAGACCCAGTACTTC.

To note about this clone: Other nucleotide sequences in the sample specify the same CDR3. The gene calls are TRBV27 and TRBJ1-1; D is undetermined. Germline values: CDR1 MNHEY, CDR2 SMNVEV (reference sequence). The length of the CDR3 is 13 residues. V shed 3 bases and J shed 1 base, with 6 bases lying between them. The CDR3 loop reads CASSLGGNTEAFF. The DNA for the CDR3 is TGTGCCAGCAGTTTGGGAGGGAACACTGAAGCTTTCTTT.

The chain has TRBV9 and TRBJ2-1, with 7 bases matching TRBD2. The CDR3 runs 19 residues. Unmatched junction bases numbered 17, after V lost 0 bases and J lost 5 bases. The germline V gene encodes CDR1 SGDLS and CDR2 YYNGEE. The CDR3 DNA reads TGTGCCAGCAGCGTAGGAACTAGCGCCCAAACCTTGAAACACAATGAGCAGTTCTTC. Its protein is CASSVGTSAQTLKHNEQFF.

The J gene is TRBJ1-6, the V gene TRBV5-1, with a possible D match to TRBD1 (6 bases). The germline gives CDR1 SGHRS, CDR2 YFSETQ. Trimming took off 3 bases at V and 10 bases at J, with 17 bases between the two ends. This CDR3 contains 15 residues. CDR3 sequence: CASSSEGQVSSPLHF. CDR3 in DNA: TGCGCCAGCAGCTCGGAGGGACAAGTTAGCTCACCCCTCCACTTT.

The rearrangement uses TRBV6-5 and TRBJ2-7; 9 bases line up with TRBD1. The V gene's germline CDR1 is MNHEY and CDR2 SVGAGI. This CDR3 has 14 amino acids. Trimming cost V 6 bases and J 6 bases; bases outside gene matches: 9. The CDR3 nucleotides are TGTGCCAGCAGCCCCGGGACAGGGTCCCGCGAGCAGTACTTC. Translation: CASSPGTGSREQYF.

The chain is built from TRBV9 and TRBJ2-1; 8 bases match TRBD2. Unmatched junction bases numbered 11, after V lost 4 bases and J lost 5 bases. The germline CDR1 and CDR2 sequences are SGDLS and YYNGEE. The CDR3 sequence is 16 residues long. The CDR3 here is CASSSGPAGGHNEQFF. CDR3 nucleotides: TGTGCCAGCAGCTCCGGTCCCGCGGGGGGCCACAATGAGCAGTTCTTC.

The gene calls are TRBV7-9 and TRBJ2-2; TRBD2 aligns across 11 bases. The germline gives CDR1 SEHNR, CDR2 FQNEAQ (reference sequence). The CDR3 sequence is 15 residues long. V lost 7 bases to trimming and J lost 6 bases; unmatched junction nucleotides: 7. CDR3 residues: CASKLAGGLAGELFF. DNA of the CDR3: TGTGCCAGCAAGTTAGCGGGAGGGCTCGCCGGGGAGCTGTTTTTT.